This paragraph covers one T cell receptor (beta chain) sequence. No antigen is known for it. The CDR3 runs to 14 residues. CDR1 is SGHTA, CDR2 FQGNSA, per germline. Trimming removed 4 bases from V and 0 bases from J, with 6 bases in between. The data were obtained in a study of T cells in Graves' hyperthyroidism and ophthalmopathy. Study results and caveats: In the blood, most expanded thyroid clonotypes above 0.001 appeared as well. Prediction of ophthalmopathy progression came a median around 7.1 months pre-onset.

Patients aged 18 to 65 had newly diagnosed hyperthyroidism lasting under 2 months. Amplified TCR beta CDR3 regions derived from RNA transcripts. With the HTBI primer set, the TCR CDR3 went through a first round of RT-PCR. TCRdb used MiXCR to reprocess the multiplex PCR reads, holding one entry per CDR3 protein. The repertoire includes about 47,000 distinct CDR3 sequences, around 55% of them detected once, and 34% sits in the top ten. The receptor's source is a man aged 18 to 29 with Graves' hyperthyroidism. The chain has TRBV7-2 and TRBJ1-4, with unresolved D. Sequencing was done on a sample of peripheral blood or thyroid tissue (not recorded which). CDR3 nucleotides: TGTGCCAGCAGCTCCAGAGCAACTAATGAAAAACTGTTTTTT. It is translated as CASSSRATNEKLFF.